This TCR beta chain was recovered during a study of cytomegalovirus exposure and HLA in healthy donors. Overall study findings and caveats: High sensitivity and specificity were reportedly achieved when the classifier diagnosed cytomegalovirus status. A previous analysis found most TCR beta V segments productive roughly 87% or roughly 30% of the time. Sequencing depth roughly uniform across donors was assumed in presence/absence analyses.

This clone was recorded only once. Its antigen is undetermined. This PCR relied on a set of 60 Vbeta primers and 13 Jbeta primers. Data came from immunoSEQ multiplex PCR; TCRdb stores just in-frame clones and leaves some out. Seen here are about 150,000 clones, approximately 86% observed once, and the top ten hold roughly 1.9%. This clonotype was sampled from a woman aged 18-30 years in good health and CMV-seronegative. Material for sequencing was PBMCs.

CDR3 region: CASSLDANEKLFF. The CDR3 region has the DNA TGTGCCAGCAGCTTAGACGCGAATGAAAAACTGTTTTTT. This chain uses TRBV7-9 with TRBJ1-4; D is ambiguous. The germline V gene encodes CDR1 SEHNR and CDR2 FQNEAQ (reference sequence). V lost 1 base, J lost 5 bases, and 5 bases lay in between. The length of the CDR3 is 13 residues.